This T cell receptor beta chain was found in a study of blood T cell repertoires in COVID-19. Study summary: Acute and convalescent COVID-19 samples came from the United States, Italy and Spain. From T cells, B-cell-depleted T cells, or PBMCs came the material, which was cDNA or gDNA.

This CDR3 contains 15 residues. Trimming took 4 bases from V and 5 from J; bases not matched to a gene: 6. Germline CDR1 reads MRHNA; CDR2 reads SNTAGT. Per the original data handling: The authors estimated nucleated cell counts from reference gene primer amplification. TCRdb's copy holds only in-frame clones and misses some; the assay was immunoSEQ multiplex PCR. V, J and clone size reflect that table, while D and trimming were determined from the DNA. The sample yields around 250,000 clones, about 85% seen once. This clone showed up just once. V is TRBV6-4 and J is TRBJ2-1; 9 bases are shared with TRBD2. This sequence originates from a man aged 25 to 40 who had recovered from COVID-19. Sample: peripheral blood. CDR3: CASSVLAGADNEQFF. The DNA for the CDR3 is TGTGCCAGCAGTGTTTTAGCGGGGGCCGACAATGAGCAGTTCTTC.